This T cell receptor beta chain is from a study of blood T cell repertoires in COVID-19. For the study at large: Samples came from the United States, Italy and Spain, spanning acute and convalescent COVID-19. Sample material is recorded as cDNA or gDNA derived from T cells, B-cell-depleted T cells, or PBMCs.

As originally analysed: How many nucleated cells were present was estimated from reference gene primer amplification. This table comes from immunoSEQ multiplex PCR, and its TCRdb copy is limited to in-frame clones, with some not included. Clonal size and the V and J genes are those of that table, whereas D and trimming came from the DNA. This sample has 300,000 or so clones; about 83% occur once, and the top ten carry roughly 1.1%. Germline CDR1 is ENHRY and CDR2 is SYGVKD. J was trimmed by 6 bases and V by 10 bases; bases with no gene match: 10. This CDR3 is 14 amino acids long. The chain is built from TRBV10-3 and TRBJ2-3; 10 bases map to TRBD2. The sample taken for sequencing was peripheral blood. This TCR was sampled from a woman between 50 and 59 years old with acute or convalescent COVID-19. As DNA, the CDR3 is TGTGCCACCACGAGCGGGGGGGGCAGCGATACGCAGTATTTT. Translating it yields CATTSGGGSDTQYF.